This is a list of T cell receptor beta chains from one sample in a study of T cells after posttransplantation cyclophosphamide. The repertoire was sequenced with immunoSEQ multiplex PCR; TCRdb's copy has only in-frame clones and lacks some. The specimen has approximately 39,000 clones, none found just once. Sequencing was carried out using PBMCs. The source of these receptors is a girl between 5 and 17 years old in good health, CMV-negative, and a related stem cell transplant donor. Each CDR3 is given with its conserved first and last residue. A D gene is named only where the DNA matches it firmly. Expanded clones are given a class, and other clones once, few, many or no size at all.

v_call	d_call	clone_size	j_call	cdr3_aa	cdr3_nt
TRBV11-3	.	many	TRBJ2-1	CASSLDMGGQQFF	TGTGCCAGCAGCTTAGATATGGGGGGACAGCAGTTCTTC
TRBV7-8	.	many	TRBJ2-7	CASRLGTFAYEQYF	TGTGCCAGCAGACTTGGGACTTTCGCCTACGAGCAGTACTTC
TRBV6-5	TRBD2	many	TRBJ2-1	CASRLAGEFEQFF	TGTGCCAGCAGACTAGCGGGAGAGTTTGAGCAGTTCTTC
TRBV11-2	.	many	TRBJ2-6	CASSLSLLSGANVLTF	TGTGCCAGCAGCTTATCCCTCCTCTCTGGGGCCAACGTCCTGACTTTC
TRBV28	.	.	TRBJ2-5	CASSFGRMVGTQYF	TGTGCCAGCAGTTTTGGGCGTATGGTCGGGACCCAGTACTTC
TRBV27	TRBD1	few	TRBJ2-7	CASSLGWTGGYEQYF	TGTGCCAGCAGTTTAGGCTGGACAGGGGGTTACGAGCAGTACTTC
TRBV2	TRBD2	.	TRBJ2-7	CARASGRASYEQYF	TGTGCCAGGGCCAGCGGGAGGGCCTCCTACGAGCAGTACTTC
TRBV2	TRBD1	.	TRBJ1-2	CASSEDRGPPSNYGYTF	TGTGCCAGCAGTGAAGACAGGGGGCCGCCTTCTAACTATGGCTACACCTTC
TRBV6-5	TRBD1	many	TRBJ1-5	CASSRTGLGNQPQHF	TGTGCCAGCAGTCGGACAGGGTTGGGCAATCAGCCCCAGCATTTT
TRBV27	.	.	TRBJ2-1	CASSLGGTLNEQFF	TGTGCCAGCAGTTTAGGCGGAACCCTCAATGAGCAGTTCTTC
TRBV4-1	TRBD1	many	TRBJ1-2	CASSPDRVRDGYTF	TGCGCCAGCAGCCCTGACAGGGTGAGGGATGGCTACACCTTC
TRBV2	TRBD2	.	TRBJ2-2	CASRALAGGPRSGELFF	TGTGCCAGCAGAGCACTAGCGGGGGGGCCGCGGAGCGGGGAGCTGTTTTTT
TRBV4-1	TRBD1	many	TRBJ1-1	CASSQDQGGNTEAFF	TGCGCCAGCAGCCAGGACCAGGGGGGGAACACTGAAGCTTTCTTT
TRBV2	.	.	TRBJ1-4	CASFRTTNEKLFF	TGTGCCAGCTTCAGGACAACTAATGAAAAACTGTTTTTT
TRBV6-5	.	many	TRBJ1-1	CASRYDRSGNTEAFF	TGTGCCAGCAGGTACGACAGGTCTGGGAACACTGAAGCTTTCTTT
TRBV14	TRBD2	many	TRBJ2-1	CASSQFSGIKFF	TGTGCCAGCAGCCAGTTTAGCGGGATTAAGTTCTTC
TRBV5-5	TRBD1	medium-sized	TRBJ2-7	CASSLRQGIPAYEQYF	TGTGCCAGCAGCTTGAGACAGGGGATTCCAGCCTACGAGCAGTACTTC
TRBV7-3	TRBD1	many	TRBJ2-5	CASRSTGIQETQYF	TGTGCCAGCAGGTCGACAGGGATACAAGAGACCCAGTACTTC
TRBV18	TRBD2	few	TRBJ2-7	CASSPGRGGSYEQYF	TGTGCCAGCTCACCAGGTCGGGGAGGGTCCTACGAGCAGTACTTC
TRBV6-5	.	few	TRBJ1-2	CASTGGARPNYGYTF	TGTGCCAGCACGGGAGGGGCTCGCCCTAACTATGGCTACACCTTC
TRBV27	.	many	TRBJ1-4	CASSLRAGRELFF	TGTGCCAGCAGTTTAAGGGCGGGGAGGGAACTGTTTTTT
TRBV27	.	.	TRBJ2-5	CASSLLGGEQYF	TGTGCCAGCAGTTTGTTAGGCGGGGAGCAGTACTTC
TRBV4-1	TRBD2	few	TRBJ2-2	CASSSSGLAGTGELFF	TGCGCCAGCAGCTCCTCGGGACTAGCGGGTACCGGGGAGCTGTTTTTT
TRBV15	.	.	TRBJ1-1	CATSRDPEAAVNTEAFF	TGTGCCACCAGCAGAGATCCCGAGGCCGCGGTGAACACTGAAGCTTTCTTT
TRBV6-6	TRBD1	many	TRBJ1-1	CASRLDRANTEAFF	TGTGCCAGCAGGCTGGACAGGGCGAACACTGAAGCTTTCTTT
TRBV30	TRBD2	few	TRBJ2-5	CAWSVLIGRLAGGGRGSQYF	TGTGCCTGGAGTGTACTAATTGGGAGACTAGCGGGAGGGGGCCGAGGTTCCCAGTACTTC
TRBV4-1	TRBD2	.	TRBJ2-1	CASSQDVSGSSYNEQFF	TGCGCCAGCAGCCAAGATGTCAGCGGGAGCTCCTACAATGAGCAGTTCTTC
TRBV30	TRBD1	.	TRBJ1-2	CAWSLTGDYGYTF	TGTGCCTGGAGCCTGACAGGGGACTATGGCTACACCTTC
TRBV6-4	TRBD2	many	TRBJ2-3	CASSENGGATDTQYF	TGTGCCAGCAGTGAAAACGGGGGGGCCACAGATACGCAGTATTTT
TRBV7-6	TRBD2	few	TRBJ2-3	CASSLAPSLAGGADTQYF	TGTGCCAGCAGCTTAGCCCCCTCCCTAGCGGGGGGGGCAGATACGCAGTATTTT
TRBV30	TRBD1	few	TRBJ1-2	CAWTTGGAAHGYTF	TGTGCCTGGACTACAGGGGGCGCGGCTCATGGCTACACCTTC
TRBV11-2	.	many	TRBJ1-2	CASSQRMWNSNYGYTF	TGTGCCAGCAGCCAAAGAATGTGGAACAGTAACTATGGCTACACCTTC
TRBV6-1	.	few	TRBJ2-1	CASSAWDGDVRWGVEQFF	TGTGCCAGCAGTGCATGGGATGGGGATGTGCGGTGGGGGGTGGAGCAGTTCTTC
TRBV6-5	TRBD1	many	TRBJ1-5	CASSLQGNSNQPQHF	TGTGCCAGCAGCCTACAGGGGAATAGCAATCAGCCCCAGCATTTT
TRBV7-5	.	many	TRBJ2-1	CVRSVRLAVSYNEQFF	TGTGTCAGAAGTGTAAGACTAGCGGTCTCCTACAATGAGCAGTTCTTC
TRBV7-9	TRBD2	few	TRBJ2-3	CASGWRGMGITDTQYF	TGTGCCAGTGGCTGGCGGGGGATGGGGATTACAGATACGCAGTATTTT
TRBV18	TRBD1	many	TRBJ1-2	CASSPLTGKSYGYTF	TGTGCCAGCTCACCACTGACAGGGAAATCCTATGGCTACACCTTC
TRBV11-2	TRBD1	many	TRBJ1-4	CASSLGTGDEKLFF	TGTGCCAGCAGCTTAGGGACAGGAGATGAAAAACTGTTTTTT
TRBV6-5	TRBD1	many	TRBJ1-3	CASRPTGGSGNTIYF	TGTGCCAGCAGACCGACAGGGGGCTCTGGAAACACCATATATTTT
TRBV5-6	.	.	TRBJ2-7	CASSFNYEQYF	TGTGCCAGCAGCTTTAACTACGAGCAGTACTTC
TRBV9	.	.	TRBJ2-1	CASSVAGEYNEQFF	TGTGCCAGCAGCGTAGCGGGGGAATACAATGAGCAGTTCTTC
TRBV9	.	many	TRBJ1-4	CASSVGSGRNEKLFF	TGTGCCAGCAGCGTAGGGTCGGGAAGGAATGAAAAACTGTTTTTT
TRBV27	.	.	TRBJ2-1	CASSPTTRGYGNEQFF	TGTGCCAGCAGTCCCACCACTAGAGGGTACGGGAATGAGCAGTTCTTC
TRBV30	TRBD1	.	TRBJ1-5	CAWSHRDSLAGQPQHF	TGTGCCTGGAGTCATAGGGACAGCCTGGCCGGGCAGCCCCAGCATTTT
TRBV30	.	many	TRBJ2-7	CAWSLYGEQYF	TGTGCCTGGAGTCTTTACGGGGAGCAGTACTTC
TRBV5-1	.	.	TRBJ1-1	CASSLGLMNTEAFF	TGCGCCAGCAGCTTGGGACTGATGAACACTGAAGCTTTCTTT